This entry is about one TCR beta chain. What it recognizes is unknown. This sample is drawn from a study of vaccination and CD4 T cells after COVID-19. At the level of the study: Median time from second vaccine dose to sampling was about 70 days (14 to 241).

As for treatment: roughly ten-day PBMC culture with coronavirus spike peptide pools or control peptides (ViraFEST assay). Harvesting of the unexposed donor's CD4+ T cells predated the COVID-19 pandemic (2011-2018). In the ViraFEST assay, peptide-pool expansion preceded TCR sequencing of expanded clonotypes. The CDR3 has 13 amino acids. V dropped 6 bases and J dropped 7; count of bases not matched to a gene: 8. Germline CDR1 is MNHNS and CDR2 is SASEGT. The Oncomine TCR Beta short-read assay sequenced DNA from cultured CD4+ T cells. Cultured CD4+ T cells yielded the extracted genomic DNA. TCRdb reprocessed the PCR reads with MiXCR, giving one entry per CDR3 protein. Among about 7,200 distinct CDR3 sequences listed, around 42% were seen once.

This TCR came from a human donor in good health. The sequencing sample was made of CD4+ T cells from blood, cultured in vitro. J is TRBJ1-1 and V is TRBV6-1, with TRBD1 matching 7 bases. CDR3 region: CASRKQGNGEAFF. CDR3 bases: TGTGCCAGCAGAAAACAGGGGAATGGTGAAGCTTTCTTT.